These 3 T cell receptor beta chains originate from one sample sequenced in a study of blood T cell repertoires in COVID-19. Using immunoSEQ multiplex PCR, the repertoire was profiled, and TCRdb retains in-frame clones only, with some absent. This sample has nearly 200,000 clones, with roughly 80% found just once. Sample: peripheral blood. These receptor sequences come from a human donor in a cohort sampled during active COVID-19.

The CDR3: CASSPRGQAEKLFF. DNA for the CDR3: TGTGCCAGCTCACCGCGGGGACAGGCAGAAAAACTGTTTTTT. The genes are TRBV18 and TRBJ1-4; 8 bases align to TRBD1. Looked up from germline, CDR1 is KGHSH and CDR2 is LQKENI. Unmatched junction bases numbered 5, after V lost 3 bases and J lost 8 bases. This CDR3 spans 14 amino acids. Looking up the rest from reference TRBV18 and TRBJ1-4 gives the full variable domain: NAGVMQNPRHLVRRRGQEARLRCSPMKGHSHVYWYRQLPEEGLKFMVYLQKENIIDESGMPKERFSAEFPKEGPSILRIQQVVRGDSAAYFCASSPRGQAEKLFFGSGTQLSVL.

There are a few counts of this clone. The CDR3 protein is CASSRSGGAGRQTQYF. The CDR3 DNA reads as TGTGCCAGCAGCCGCTCAGGGGGCGCTGGGAGGCAGACCCAGTACTTC. The chain is built from TRBV3-1 (or the pseudogene TRBV3-2) and TRBJ2-5; 8 positions agree with TRBD1. Germline V gene sequence: CDR1 LGHDT, CDR2 YNNKEL (reference sequence). The ends lost 4 bases at V and 6 bases at J; junction bases unmatched: 13. The CDR3 extends over 16 amino acids.

The genes are TRBV18 and TRBJ2-2, with no clear D. The germline gives CDR1 KGHSH, CDR2 LQKENI. V lost 3 bases to trimming and J lost 4 bases, with 9 bases between them. The CDR3 loop spans 14 amino acids. The CDR3 protein is CASSPVKSTGELFF. The DNA for the CDR3 is TGTGCCAGCTCACCCGTTAAGAGCACCGGGGAGCTGTTTTTT.